These 27 T cell receptor beta chains originate from one sample sequenced in a study of shared clonotypes between healthy human individuals. TCRdb's copy holds only in-frame clones and misses some; the assay was immunoSEQ multiplex PCR. The table lists approximately 2.5 million clones, about 92% of them singletons. Sequencing used naive CD4+ T cells sorted from blood. Subset in this sample: CD45RA+ positively selected. The receptor set was obtained from a man aged 18 to 30 in good health.

The chain employs TRBV9 and TRBJ1-3; a possible D gene is TRBD1 (5 bases). The CDR3 consists of 19 residues. V gave up 0 bases and J gave up 0 bases, with 19 bases separating them. Germline V gene sequence: CDR1 SGDLS, CDR2 YYNGEE. CDR3 nucleotides: TGTGCCAGCAGCGTAGAATCAGCCATTACTGGGGGCTCTGGAAACACCATATATTTT. Translated, it gives CASSVESAITGGSGNTIYF.

The chain recombines TRBV2 with TRBJ2-4, with 8 bases matching TRBD2. V lost 4 bases and J lost 0; bases outside the gene matches: 2. The CDR3 totals 15 residues. The V gene's germline CDR1 is SNHLY and CDR2 FYNNEI. The CDR3 nucleotides are TGTGCCAGCAGTGGTAGCGGGGTAGCCAAAAACATTCAGTACTTC. It is translated as CASSGSGVAKNIQYF.

Details on this clone: This specimen includes other DNA sequences encoding the same CDR3. This rearrangement joins TRBV9 to TRBJ2-7; D perhaps matches TRBD2 (6 bases). Trimming shortened V by 0 bases and J by 6 bases, and 10 bases separated the two germline ends. Germline V gene data show CDR1 as SGDLS and CDR2 as YYNGEE. This CDR3 region has 13 residues. CDR3 in amino acids: CASSVGGGTEQYF. CDR3 sequence (DNA): TGTGCCAGCAGCGTAGGGGGCGGGACCGAGCAGTACTTC.

This chain joins TRBV7-9 and TRBJ2-3; D call uncertain. The CDR3 totals 17 residues. Trimming removed 5 bases at V and 1 base at J, with 19 bases between. Germline CDR1 SEHNR, CDR2 FQNEAQ (reference sequence). The CDR3 region has the DNA TGTGCCAGCAGCCGTCAAGGTGCGGCCGTGGGCACAGATACGCAGTATTTT. The encoded protein is CASSRQGAAVGTDTQYF.

V gene TRBV7-9 combines with J gene TRBJ2-3; no firm D call. The germline V gene has CDR1 SEHNR and CDR2 FQNEAQ (reference sequence). The CDR3 totals 13 residues. Trimming removed 5 bases at V and 4 bases at J, with 10 bases between. The CDR3 reads CASSPTSPDTQYF. CDR3 nucleotide sequence: TGTGCCAGCAGCCCAACGTCGCCAGATACGCAGTATTTT.

The DNA for the CDR3 is TGTGCCAGCAGCCCAAAAGCCAGGTTCGCCTACAATGAGCAGTTCTTC. This sequence encodes CASSPKARFAYNEQFF. The rearrangement links TRBV7-2 to TRBJ2-1; D remains unclear. CDR3 length: 16 amino acids. V lost 5 bases to trimming and J lost 2 bases, with 16 bases between them. CDR1 is SGHTA and CDR2 is FQGNSA in the germline V gene.

V gene TRBV5-1 combines with J gene TRBJ2-2; D gene ambiguous. The CDR3 runs to 15 residues. The V gene's germline CDR1 is SGHRS and CDR2 YFSETQ. V lost 0 bases, J lost 2 bases, and 8 bases lay in between. The CDR3 reads CASSLEYGNTGELFF. CDR3 in DNA: TGCGCCAGCAGCTTGGAGTACGGTAACACCGGGGAGCTGTTTTTT.

As for this clone: Other DNA variants within this sample encode the same CDR3. This rearrangement joins TRBV19 to TRBJ2-7, with D perhaps matching TRBD1 (6 bases). V was pared by 4 bases and J by 4 bases, with 8 bases between. The CDR3 runs to 12 residues. Germline V gene lookup returns CDR1 LNHDA and CDR2 SQIVND (reference sequence). CDR3 coding DNA: TGTGCCAGTAGTAGTACAGGGTACGAGCAGTACTTC. This codes for CASSSTGYEQYF.

J is TRBJ1-5 and V is TRBV4-1; 9 bases agree with TRBD1. The CDR3 is 16 residues long. Trimming removed 2 bases from V and 5 bases from J; junction bases left unmatched: 7. The V gene's germline CDR1 is MGHRA and CDR2 YSYEKL. The CDR3, as DNA: TGCGCCAGCAGCCAACGGGGGACAGGGTCGGATCAGCCCCAGCATTTT. It yields the protein CASSQRGTGSDQPQHF.

This clone was recorded only once. The genes are TRBV15 and TRBJ2-3; 7 bases are shared with TRBD1. Germline V gene data show CDR1 as LNHNV and CDR2 as YYDKDF (reference sequence). The V and J ends lost 5 bases and 6 bases, in that order; junction bases with no gene match: 5. The CDR3 runs to 13 residues. The CDR3 region is CATSALQGDTQYF. Written as DNA, the CDR3 is TGTGCCACCAGCGCTTTACAGGGGGATACGCAGTATTTT.

The chain links TRBV7-2 to TRBJ1-3; D gene ambiguous. In germline, CDR1 is SGHTA, CDR2 FQGNSA. The CDR3 covers 16 residues. V lost 0 bases, J lost 0 bases, and 9 bases lay in between. CDR3 protein: CASSLADISSGNTIYF. CDR3 coding DNA: TGTGCCAGCAGCTTAGCTGACATCAGCTCTGGAAACACCATATATTTT.

J is TRBJ2-3 and V is TRBV7-9; D not resolved. The V and J ends lost 5 bases and 4 bases respectively, with 16 bases between them. Germline CDR1 and CDR2: SEHNR and FQNEAQ (reference sequence). The CDR3 extends over 15 amino acids. The CDR3 loop reads CASSARPPWPDTQYF. Written as DNA, the CDR3 is TGTGCCAGCAGCGCAAGGCCCCCGTGGCCAGATACGCAGTATTTT.

The rearrangement links TRBV27 to TRBJ1-4, with TRBD1 identical over 8 bases. J was trimmed by 8 bases and V by 3 bases; bases with no gene match: 11. The CDR3 extends over 16 amino acids. Germline CDR1 reads MNHEY; CDR2 reads SMNVEV (reference sequence). The CDR3 bases are TGTGCCAGCAGTTTCTCGGATGCAGGGGGCGGAGAAAAACTGTTTTTT. Translated: CASSFSDAGGGEKLFF. The full variable domain, in which reference TRBV27 and TRBJ1-4 provide the parts outside the CDR3, is EAQVTQNPRYLITVTGKKLTVTCSQNMNHEYMSWYRQDPGLGLRQIYYSMNVEVTDKGDVPEGYKVSRKEKRNFPLILESPSPNQTSLYFCASSFSDAGGGEKLFFGSGTQLSVL.

The chain joins TRBV28 to TRBJ1-5; TRBD1 matches 9 bases. Germline values: CDR1 MDHEN, CDR2 SYDVKM. V lost 4 bases and J lost 13; bases outside the gene matches: 2. The CDR3 totals 11 residues. In nucleotides, the CDR3 is TGTGCCAGCAGTTCGGGACAGGGACAGCATTTT. Its translation: CASSSGQGQHF. The full variable domain, completed using reference TRBV28 and TRBJ1-5, is DVKVTQSSRYLVKRTGEKVFLECVQDMDHENMFWYRQDPGLGLRLIYFSYDVKMKEKGDIPEGYSVSREKKERFSLILESASTNQTSMYLCASSSGQGQHFGDGTRLSIL.

The chain links TRBV30 to TRBJ2-4; the D gene is possibly TRBD2 (5 bases). The CDR3 length is 14 residues. V lost 2 bases and J 10 bases, leaving 18 bases between the germline ends. The germline gives CDR1 GTSNPN, CDR2 SVGIG (reference sequence). The CDR3 DNA reads TGTGCCTGGAGTATCGGACTCACCAAAATTATTCAGTACTTC. Amino acids: CAWSIGLTKIIQYF.

The CDR3 DNA is TGTGCCAGCAGCTTATACGCGGGCCAAGAGACCCAGTACTTC. This gives the protein CASSLYAGQETQYF. The chain is built from TRBV7-9 and TRBJ2-5; TRBD2 is a possible D gene (5 bases). Trimming removed 2 bases from V and 1 base from J, with 8 bases in between. This CDR3 region has 14 residues. Germline V gene sequence: CDR1 SEHNR, CDR2 FQNEAQ (reference sequence).

The genes are TRBV5-4 and TRBJ1-6; no firm D call. Trimming took 1 base from V and 5 from J, leaving 10 bases between them. Germline values: CDR1 SGHNT, CDR2 YYREEE (reference sequence). The CDR3 consists of 15 residues. CDR3: CASSLSRLNNSPLHF. The CDR3 region has the DNA TGTGCCAGCAGCTTGTCCAGGCTTAATAATTCACCCCTCCACTTT.

This sequence joins TRBV4-1 and TRBJ2-1, with 9 nucleotides matching TRBD1. The CDR3 consists of 15 residues. Trimming removed 4 bases from V and 5 bases from J; junction bases left unmatched: 6. Per germline, CDR1 MGHRA and CDR2 YSYEKL. In DNA form, the CDR3 reads TGCGCCAGCAGCCCTTGGGACAGGGACCACAATGAGCAGTTCTTC. It yields the protein CASSPWDRDHNEQFF.

The chain has TRBV2 and TRBJ1-1; D is unclear. The CDR3 totals 12 residues. The germline CDR1 and CDR2 sequences are SNHLY and FYNNEI. Between the trimmed V and J ends, which lost 7 bases and 0 bases, there was a span of 6 bases. Here the CDR3 reads CASNKVNTEAFF. The CDR3, as DNA: TGTGCCAGCAATAAAGTGAACACTGAAGCTTTCTTT.

This clone was detected only a few times. The V call is TRBV19, the J call TRBJ1-5, with 8 bases that match TRBD1. Germline loops: CDR1 LNHDA, CDR2 SQIVND (reference sequence). This CDR3 has 15 amino acids. J lost 4 bases, V lost 6 bases, and 8 bases had no gene match. CDR3 coding DNA: TGTGCCAGTAGGCGCGGGACAGGCACAAATCAGCCCCAGCATTTT. Protein product: CASRRGTGTNQPQHF.

The genes are TRBV14 and TRBJ1-4; TRBD1 is a possible D gene (6 bases). Deletions cut 0 bases from V and 1 base from J, with 6 bases between. Germline V gene sequence: CDR1 SGHDN, CDR2 FVKESK. The CDR3 covers 15 residues. Written as DNA, the CDR3 is TGTGCCAGCAGCCAAGAACAGGGAACTAATGAAAAACTGTTTTTT. It specifies CASSQEQGTNEKLFF.

V gene TRBV2 combines with J gene TRBJ1-1, with a tentative D call TRBD1 (6 bases). V lost 5 bases, J lost 7 bases, and 23 bases lay in between. The CDR3 loop spans 16 amino acids. Germline lookup yields CDR1 SNHLY and CDR2 FYNNEI. CDR3 DNA sequence: TGTGCCAGCAGTAGACTTGCGGGGGGCGCCTACCTTGAAGCTTTCTTT. Translated, it gives CASSRLAGGAYLEAFF.

For this clone: At the DNA level, this CDR3 is encoded by other sequences in the same sample as well. Written as DNA, the CDR3 is TGTGCCATCACGGCGGGGAGCACAGATACGCAGTATTTT. It specifies CAITAGSTDTQYF. This chain links TRBV10-3 with TRBJ2-3; possibly TRBD2 for D (6 bases). This CDR3 region has 13 residues. The V end lost 7 bases, the J end lost 0 bases, and 8 bases lay between the germline ends. CDR1 is ENHRY, CDR2 SYGVKD, per germline.

This clone has only a few counts. The chain links TRBV6-6 to TRBJ1-1; D perhaps matches TRBD1 (6 bases). The germline V and J ends were trimmed by 3 bases and 5 bases, with 10 bases remaining between them. The CDR3 spans 13 residues. CDR1 and CDR2 (germline): MNHNY, SVGAGI (reference sequence). The CDR3 nucleotides are TGTGCCAGCAGTTATGCAGGGGAGACTGAAGCTTTCTTT. This sequence encodes CASSYAGETEAFF.

The J gene is TRBJ2-5, the V gene TRBV11-3, with D perhaps TRBD2 (6 bases). Trimming removed 7 bases at V and 4 bases at J, with 7 bases between. Germline CDR1 reads SGHNT; CDR2 reads YENEEA. The CDR3 is 11 amino acids. The CDR3 spells CASMRGETQYF. The CDR3 nucleotides read TGTGCCAGCATGCGGGGAGAGACCCAGTACTTC. The full variable domain, completed using reference TRBV11-3 and TRBJ2-5, is EAGVVQSPRYKIIEKKQPVAFWCNPISGHNTLYWYLQNLGQGPELLIRYENEEAVDDSQLPKDRFSAERLKGVDSTLKIQPAELGDSAVYLCASMRGETQYFGPGTRLLVL.

This chain joins TRBV14 and TRBJ2-7; D tentatively reads TRBD1 or TRBD2 (5 bases each). V lost 7 bases and J lost 7, with 20 bases in between. In germline, CDR1 is SGHDN, CDR2 FVKESK. The CDR3 loop spans 14 amino acids. CDR3 protein: CASTQWGTEGEQYF. CDR3 DNA sequence: TGTGCCAGCACCCAGTGGGGGACGGAAGGGGAGCAGTACTTC. Based on the CDR3 plus reference TRBV14 and TRBJ2-7, the full variable domain is EAGVTQFPSHSVIEKGQTVTLRCDPISGHDNLYWYRRVMGKEIKFLLHFVKESKQDESGMPNNRFLAERTGGTYSTLKVQPAELEDSGVYFCASTQWGTEGEQYFGPGTRLTVT.

This chain connects TRBV19 to TRBJ1-2; TRBD1 aligns across 9 bases. Per the germline V gene, CDR1 is LNHDA and CDR2 is SQIVND (reference sequence). This CDR3 has 14 amino acids. The V segment lost 7 bases and the J segment 5 bases; nucleotides outside the gene matches: 8. CDR3 loop: CASTPGQGFYGYTF. Written as DNA, the CDR3 is TGTGCCAGTACCCCCGGACAGGGGTTTTATGGCTACACCTTC.